This T cell receptor beta chain derives from a study of blood T cell repertoires in COVID-19. About the research overall: COVID-19 samples collected from the United States, Italy and Spain covered acute and convalescent phases.

Per the authors' pipeline: Cell counts per sample came from amplifying reference gene primers. Data came from immunoSEQ multiplex PCR; TCRdb stores just in-frame clones and leaves some out. V, J and clone size were drawn from that table, and D and trimming were deduced from the DNA. Among over 250,000 clones listed, about 92% were seen once. V was shortened by 0 bases and J by 0 bases, with 6 bases between the two germline ends. This CDR3 is 14 amino acids long. Germline V gene sequence: CDR1 SGHTS, CDR2 YDEGEE. Material: PBMCs or T cells enriched from blood (not recorded which). The gene calls are TRBV5-8 and TRBJ1-2; D remains ambiguous. The receptor was isolated from a man aged 60 to 69 who had recovered from COVID-19. CDR3 sequence reads: CASSLATTNYGYTF. Written as DNA, the CDR3 is TGTGCCAGCAGCTTGGCGACAACTAACTATGGCTACACCTTC.